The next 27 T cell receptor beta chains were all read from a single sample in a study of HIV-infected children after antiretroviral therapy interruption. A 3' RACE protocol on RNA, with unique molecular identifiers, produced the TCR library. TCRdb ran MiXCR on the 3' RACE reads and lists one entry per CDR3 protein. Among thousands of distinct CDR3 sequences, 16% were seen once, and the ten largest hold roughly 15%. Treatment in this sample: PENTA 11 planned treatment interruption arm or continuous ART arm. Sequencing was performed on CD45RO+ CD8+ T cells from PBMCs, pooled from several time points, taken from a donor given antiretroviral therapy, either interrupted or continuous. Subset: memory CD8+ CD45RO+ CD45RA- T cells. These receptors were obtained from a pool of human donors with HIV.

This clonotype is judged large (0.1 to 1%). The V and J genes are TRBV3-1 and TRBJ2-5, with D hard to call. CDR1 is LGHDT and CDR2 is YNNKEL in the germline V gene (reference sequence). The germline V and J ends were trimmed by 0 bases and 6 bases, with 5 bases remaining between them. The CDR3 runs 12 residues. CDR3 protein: CASSQEEKTQYF. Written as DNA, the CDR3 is TGTGCCAGCAGCCAAGAGGAGAAGACCCAGTACTTC.

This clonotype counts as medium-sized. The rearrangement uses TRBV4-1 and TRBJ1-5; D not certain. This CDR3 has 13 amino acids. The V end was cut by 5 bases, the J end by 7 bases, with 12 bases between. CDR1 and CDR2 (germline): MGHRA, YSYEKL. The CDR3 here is CASSYARSQPQHF. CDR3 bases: TGCGCCAGCAGCTACGCCCGCAGCCAGCCCCAGCATTTT.

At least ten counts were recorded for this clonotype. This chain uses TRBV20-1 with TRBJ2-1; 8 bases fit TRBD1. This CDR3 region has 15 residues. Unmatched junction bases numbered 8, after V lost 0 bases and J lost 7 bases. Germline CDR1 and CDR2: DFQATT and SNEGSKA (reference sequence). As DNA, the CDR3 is TGCAGTGCTAGAGATCGGCAGGGGGCGCGGAATGAGCAGTTCTTC. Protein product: CSARDRQGARNEQFF.

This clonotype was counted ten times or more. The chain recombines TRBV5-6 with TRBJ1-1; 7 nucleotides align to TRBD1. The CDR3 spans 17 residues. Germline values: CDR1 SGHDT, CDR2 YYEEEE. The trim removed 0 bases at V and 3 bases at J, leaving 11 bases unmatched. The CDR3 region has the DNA TGTGCCAGCAGCTTGGGACAGGGCGCCCGGGGGGACACTGAAGCTTTCTTT. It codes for CASSLGQGARGDTEAFF.

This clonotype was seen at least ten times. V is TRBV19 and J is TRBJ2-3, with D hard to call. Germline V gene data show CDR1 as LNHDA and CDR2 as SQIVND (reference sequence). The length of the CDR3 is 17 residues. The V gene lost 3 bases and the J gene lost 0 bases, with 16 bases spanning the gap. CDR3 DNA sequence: TGTGCCAGTAGTATGGTTCCCCAGTCAACCAGCACAGATACGCAGTATTTT. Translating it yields CASSMVPQSTSTDTQYF.

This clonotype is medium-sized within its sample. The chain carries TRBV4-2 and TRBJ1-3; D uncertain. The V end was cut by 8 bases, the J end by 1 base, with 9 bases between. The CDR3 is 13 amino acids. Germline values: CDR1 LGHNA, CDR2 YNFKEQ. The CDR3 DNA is TGTGCCAGCGGATGGGAATCTGGAAACACCATATATTTT. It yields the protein CASGWESGNTIYF.

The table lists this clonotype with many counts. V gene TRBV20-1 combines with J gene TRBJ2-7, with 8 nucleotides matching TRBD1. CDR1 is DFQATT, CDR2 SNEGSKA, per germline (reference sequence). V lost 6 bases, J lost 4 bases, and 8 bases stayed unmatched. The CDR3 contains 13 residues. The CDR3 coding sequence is TGCAGTGCCTGGGGGACAGGACTTTACGAGCAGTACTTC. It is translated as CSAWGTGLYEQYF.

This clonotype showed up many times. Here the CDR3 reads CASSRGDGANYGYTF. The CDR3 coding sequence is TGTGCCAGCAGCCGTGGGGACGGAGCTAACTATGGCTACACCTTC. V is TRBV7-9 and J is TRBJ1-2; possible D gene TRBD1, 5 bases. V lost 5 bases to trimming and J lost 0 bases, with 13 bases between them. The CDR3 sequence is 15 residues long. Germline V gene sequence: CDR1 SEHNR, CDR2 FQNEAQ (reference sequence). The whole variable domain, filled in from reference TRBV7-9 and TRBJ1-2, reads DTGVSQNPRHKITKRGQNVTFRCDPISEHNRLYWYRQTLGQGPEFLTYFQNEAQLEKSRLLSDRFSAERPKGSFSTLEIQRTEQGDSAMYLCASSRGDGANYGYTFGSGTRLTVV.

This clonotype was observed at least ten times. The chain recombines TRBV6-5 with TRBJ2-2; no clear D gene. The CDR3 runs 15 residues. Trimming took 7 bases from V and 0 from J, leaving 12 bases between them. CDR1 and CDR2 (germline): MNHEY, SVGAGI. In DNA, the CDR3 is TGTGCCAGCACTCCCATGTCTCCGAACACCGGGGAGCTGTTTTTT. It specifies CASTPMSPNTGELFF.

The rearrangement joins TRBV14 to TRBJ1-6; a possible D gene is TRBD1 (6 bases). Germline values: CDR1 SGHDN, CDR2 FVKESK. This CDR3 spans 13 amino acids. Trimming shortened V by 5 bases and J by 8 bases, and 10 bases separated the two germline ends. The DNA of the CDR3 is TGTGCCAGCAGCGCACAGGGTTATTCACCCCTCCACTTT. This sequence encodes CASSAQGYSPLHF. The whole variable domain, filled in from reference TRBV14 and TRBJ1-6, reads EAGVTQFPSHSVIEKGQTVTLRCDPISGHDNLYWYRRVMGKEIKFLLHFVKESKQDESGMPNNRFLAERTGGTYSTLKVQPAELEDSGVYFCASSAQGYSPLHFGNGTRLTVT.

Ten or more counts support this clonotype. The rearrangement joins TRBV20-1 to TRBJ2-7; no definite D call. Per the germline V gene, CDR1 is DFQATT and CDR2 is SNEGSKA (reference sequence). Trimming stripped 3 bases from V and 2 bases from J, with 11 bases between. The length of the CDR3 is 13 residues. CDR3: CSASGRLAYEQYF. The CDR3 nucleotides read TGCAGTGCTAGCGGGCGACTGGCCTACGAGCAGTACTTC.

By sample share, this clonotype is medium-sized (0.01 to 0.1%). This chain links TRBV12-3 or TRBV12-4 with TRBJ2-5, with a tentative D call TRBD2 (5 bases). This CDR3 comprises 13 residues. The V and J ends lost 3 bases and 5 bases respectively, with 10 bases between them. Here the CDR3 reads CASSLVAGETQYF. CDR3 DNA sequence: TGTGCCAGCAGTTTGGTGGCGGGCGAGACCCAGTACTTC.

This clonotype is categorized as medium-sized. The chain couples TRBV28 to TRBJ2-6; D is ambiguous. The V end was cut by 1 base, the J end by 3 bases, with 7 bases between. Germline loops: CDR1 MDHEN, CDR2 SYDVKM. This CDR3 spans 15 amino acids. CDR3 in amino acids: CASSLYRGGANVLTF. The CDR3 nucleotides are TGTGCCAGCAGTTTATACCGCGGTGGGGCCAACGTCCTGACTTTC.

The CDR3 coding sequence is TGTGCCAGCAGGCGGACAGGGGCCCGCGGTCGGGATGAGCAGTTCTTC. It translates to CASRRTGARGRDEQFF. The V and J genes are TRBV2 and TRBJ2-1; 9 bases map to TRBD1. The CDR3 is 16 amino acids. CDR1 and CDR2 from the germline V gene are SNHLY and FYNNEI. The V segment lost 6 bases and the J segment 8 bases; nucleotides outside the gene matches: 14.

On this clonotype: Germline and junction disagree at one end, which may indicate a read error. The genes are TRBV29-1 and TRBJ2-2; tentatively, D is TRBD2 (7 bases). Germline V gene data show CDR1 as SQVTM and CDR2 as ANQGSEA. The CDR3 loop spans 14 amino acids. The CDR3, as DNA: TGCAGCGTTGAGAGGGCGGGGGACACCGGGGGGCTGTTTTTT. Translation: CSVERAGDTGGLFF.

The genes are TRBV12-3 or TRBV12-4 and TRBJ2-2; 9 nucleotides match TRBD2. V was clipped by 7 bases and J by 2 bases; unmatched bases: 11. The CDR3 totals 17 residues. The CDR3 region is CASKPYSGTSNTGELFF. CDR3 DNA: TGTGCCAGCAAACCCTACTCCGGGACTAGCAACACCGGGGAGCTGTTTTTT.

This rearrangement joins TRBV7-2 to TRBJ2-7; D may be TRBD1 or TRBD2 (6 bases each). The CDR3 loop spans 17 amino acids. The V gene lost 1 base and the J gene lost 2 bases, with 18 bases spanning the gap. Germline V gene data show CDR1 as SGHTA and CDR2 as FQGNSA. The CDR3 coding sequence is TGTGCCAGCAGCTTAGTAGGCCCTAGGGGGGCAACCTACGAGCAGTACTTC. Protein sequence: CASSLVGPRGATYEQYF.

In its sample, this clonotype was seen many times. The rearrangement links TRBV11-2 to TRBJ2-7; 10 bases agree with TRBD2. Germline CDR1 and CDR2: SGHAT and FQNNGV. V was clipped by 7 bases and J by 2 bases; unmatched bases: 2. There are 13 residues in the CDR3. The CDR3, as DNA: TGTGCCAGCACTAGCGGGGGTACCTACGAGCAGTACTTC. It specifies CASTSGGTYEQYF.

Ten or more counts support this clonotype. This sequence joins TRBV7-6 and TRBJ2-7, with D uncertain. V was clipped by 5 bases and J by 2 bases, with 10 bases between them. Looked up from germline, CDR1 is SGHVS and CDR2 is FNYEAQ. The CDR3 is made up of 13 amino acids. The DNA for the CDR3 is TGTGCCAGCAGCCCTGGACGGCCCTACGAGCAGTACTTC. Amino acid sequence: CASSPGRPYEQYF.

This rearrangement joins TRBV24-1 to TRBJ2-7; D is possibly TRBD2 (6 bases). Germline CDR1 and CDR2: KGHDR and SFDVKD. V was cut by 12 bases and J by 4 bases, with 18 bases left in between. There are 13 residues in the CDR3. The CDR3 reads CAPSQGGEYEQYV. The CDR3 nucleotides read TGTGCCCCGAGTCAGGGAGGAGAATACGAGCAGTACGTC.

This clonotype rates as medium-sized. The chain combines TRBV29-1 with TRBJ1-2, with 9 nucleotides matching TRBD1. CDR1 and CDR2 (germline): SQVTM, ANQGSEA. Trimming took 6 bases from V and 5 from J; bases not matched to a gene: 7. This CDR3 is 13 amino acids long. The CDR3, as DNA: TGCAGCGTCACAGGGGGCGCGCAATATGGCTACACCTTC. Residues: CSVTGGAQYGYTF.

The CDR3 region has the DNA TGTGCCAGCTTGGACAGGGGGCGGTTTTTTTCAAATCAGCCCCAGCATTTT. Amino acids: CASLDRGRFFSNQPQHF. The chain combines TRBV28 with TRBJ1-5, with 11 bases matching TRBD1. The trim removed 8 bases at V and 4 bases at J, leaving 13 bases unmatched. Germline values: CDR1 MDHEN, CDR2 SYDVKM. This CDR3 spans 17 amino acids. Looking up the rest from reference TRBV28 and TRBJ1-5 gives the full variable domain: DVKVTQSSRYLVKRTGEKVFLECVQDMDHENMFWYRQDPGLGLRLIYFSYDVKMKEKGDIPEGYSVSREKKERFSLILESASTNQTSMYLCASLDRGRFFSNQPQHFGDGTRLSIL.

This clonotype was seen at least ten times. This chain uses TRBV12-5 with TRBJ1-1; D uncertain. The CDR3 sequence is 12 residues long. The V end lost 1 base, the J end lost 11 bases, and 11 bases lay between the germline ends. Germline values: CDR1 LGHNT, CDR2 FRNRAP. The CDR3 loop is CASGLELIAAFF. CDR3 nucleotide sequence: TGTGCTAGTGGTTTGGAGTTAATCGCGGCTTTCTTT.

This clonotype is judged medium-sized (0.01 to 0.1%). CDR3 DNA sequence: TGTGCCAGCAGTTCTCCCGGGACTAGCGCATACTACGAGCAGTACTTC. Protein: CASSSPGTSAYYEQYF. This chain connects TRBV28 to TRBJ2-7; 10 bases align to TRBD2. This CDR3 comprises 16 residues. Trimming cost V 4 bases and J 3 bases; bases outside gene matches: 9. The germline gives CDR1 MDHEN, CDR2 SYDVKM.

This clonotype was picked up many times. In DNA, the CDR3 is TGTGCCATCAGTGATGTCGGCACCAAAGCTTTCTTT. The encoded protein is CAISDVGTKAFF. The chain couples TRBV10-3 to TRBJ1-1; D is undetermined. V was cut by 3 bases and J by 9 bases, with 11 bases left in between. The CDR3 spans 12 residues. The germline gives CDR1 ENHRY, CDR2 SYGVKD.

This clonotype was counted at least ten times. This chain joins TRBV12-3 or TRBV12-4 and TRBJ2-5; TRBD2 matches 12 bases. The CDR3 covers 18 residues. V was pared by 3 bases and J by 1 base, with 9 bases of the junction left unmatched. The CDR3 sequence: CASSLWASGRVGQETQYF. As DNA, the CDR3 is TGTGCCAGCAGTTTGTGGGCTAGCGGGAGGGTGGGCCAAGAGACCCAGTACTTC.

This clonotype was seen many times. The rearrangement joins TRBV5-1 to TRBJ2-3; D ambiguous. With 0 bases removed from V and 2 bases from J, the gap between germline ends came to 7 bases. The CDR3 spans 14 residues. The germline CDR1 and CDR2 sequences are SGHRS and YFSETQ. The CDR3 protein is CASSLGADTDTQYF. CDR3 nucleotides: TGCGCCAGCAGCTTGGGGGCAGACACAGATACGCAGTATTTT.